This is a list of T cell receptor beta chains from one sample in a study of T cell responses to AZD1222 COVID-19 vaccine. Sequencing used immunoSEQ multiplex PCR; TCRdb keeps in-frame clones, though not all of them. The table includes 150,000 to 160,000 clones, 86% detected once. Sequences were derived from peripheral blood, sampled on day 0 of MenACWY control vaccination. The receptors originated from an adult in good health. The CDR3 runs from the conserved cysteine through the conserved F or W. D genes are given only for firm matches. Not all rows give a size; the values are once, few, many and, for expanded clones, a class.

d_gene: TRBD1
v_gene: TRBV5-6
abundance: many
j_gene: TRBJ1-1
CDR3aa: CASSFWDSTEAFF
CDR3nt: TGTGCCAGCAGCTTCTGGGACAGCACTGAAGCTTTCTTT

d_gene: TRBD1
v_gene: TRBV7-8
abundance: NA
j_gene: TRBJ2-2
CDR3aa: CASSSTKGQGNPGELFF
CDR3nt: TGTGCCAGCAGCAGTACGAAAGGACAGGGGAACCCCGGGGAGCTGTTTTTT

d_gene: TRBD2
v_gene: TRBV11-2
abundance: NA
j_gene: TRBJ2-3
CDR3aa: CASSLGTSGGSTDTQYF
CDR3nt: TGTGCCAGCAGCCTGGGGACTAGCGGGGGTAGCACAGATACGCAGTATTTT

d_gene: NA
v_gene: TRBV18
abundance: NA
j_gene: TRBJ2-5
CDR3aa: CASSPPSIVETQYF
CDR3nt: TGTGCCAGCTCACCACCCTCCATTGTAGAGACCCAGTACTTC

d_gene: NA
v_gene: TRBV19
abundance: NA
j_gene: TRBJ1-2
CDR3aa: CASSLGPRNYGYTF
CDR3nt: TGTGCCAGTAGTCTTGGTCCCCGGAACTATGGCTACACCTTC

d_gene: NA
v_gene: TRBV13
abundance: NA
j_gene: TRBJ2-7
CDR3aa: CASTRRLMPLGISF
CDR3nt: TGTGCCAGCACCCGGCGACTAATGCCTTTAGGAATATCGTTC

d_gene: TRBD1
v_gene: TRBV19
abundance: NA
j_gene: TRBJ2-7
CDR3aa: CATHGTGRYEQYF
CDR3nt: TGTGCCACCCACGGGACAGGGCGCTACGAGCAGTACTTC

d_gene: NA
v_gene: TRBV3-1/TRBV3-2
abundance: NA
j_gene: TRBJ1-2
CDR3aa: CASSQGTGGYTF
CDR3nt: TGTGCCAGCAGCCAGGGGACCGGAGGCTACACCTTC

d_gene: NA
v_gene: TRBV2
abundance: NA
j_gene: TRBJ1-2
CDR3aa: CASSWNSEPYGYTF
CDR3nt: TGTGCCAGCAGTTGGAATAGTGAACCCTATGGCTACACCTTC

d_gene: TRBD1
v_gene: TRBV28
abundance: NA
j_gene: TRBJ1-5
CDR3aa: CASSRQGNQPQHF
CDR3nt: TGTGCCAGCAGTCGACAGGGTAATCAGCCCCAGCATTTT

d_gene: NA
v_gene: TRBV28
abundance: NA
j_gene: TRBJ1-5
CDR3aa: CASSRLSNQPQHF
CDR3nt: TGTGCCAGCAGCCGACTTAGCAATCAGCCCCAGCATTTT

d_gene: NA
v_gene: TRBV4-1
abundance: NA
j_gene: TRBJ1-4
CDR3aa: CASSQDGLRNEKLFF
CDR3nt: TGCGCCAGCAGCCAAGATGGTCTGCGGAATGAAAAACTGTTTTTT

d_gene: NA
v_gene: TRBV6-5
abundance: NA
j_gene: TRBJ2-5
CDR3aa: CASTSGETQYF
CDR3nt: TGTGCCAGCACTTCCGGGGAGACCCAGTACTTC

d_gene: NA
v_gene: TRBV6-2/TRBV6-3
abundance: NA
j_gene: TRBJ1-1
CDR3aa: CASSYSRGQTNTEAFF
CDR3nt: TGTGCCAGCAGTTACTCGAGGGGCCAGACGAACACTGAAGCTTTCTTT

d_gene: NA
v_gene: TRBV5-4
abundance: once
j_gene: TRBJ2-2
CDR3aa: CASSPRGSTGELFF
CDR3nt: TGTGCCAGCAGCCCTCGGGGCAGCACCGGGGAGCTGTTTTTT

d_gene: NA
v_gene: TRBV7-9
abundance: NA
j_gene: TRBJ1-1
CDR3aa: CASSLSSGQEAFF
CDR3nt: TGTGCCAGCAGCTTAAGCTCAGGGCAGGAAGCTTTCTTT

d_gene: TRBD1
v_gene: TRBV3-1/TRBV3-2
abundance: NA
j_gene: TRBJ1-2
CDR3aa: CASSQGGDRGMSYGYTF
CDR3nt: TGTGCCAGCAGCCAAGGGGGAGACAGGGGGATGAGCTATGGCTACACCTTC

d_gene: NA
v_gene: TRBV10-3
abundance: NA
j_gene: TRBJ1-2
CDR3aa: CAISNRDSPYGYTF
CDR3nt: TGTGCCATCAGTAACCGAGACAGCCCTTATGGCTACACCTTC

d_gene: NA
v_gene: TRBV11-2
abundance: once
j_gene: TRBJ2-5
CDR3aa: CASSLRPKETQYF
CDR3nt: TGTGCCAGCAGCTTACGCCCTAAAGAGACCCAGTACTTC

d_gene: NA
v_gene: TRBV27
abundance: NA
j_gene: TRBJ1-2
CDR3aa: CASSRGYGYTF
CDR3nt: TGTGCCAGCAGTCGGGGCTATGGCTACACCTTC

d_gene: NA
v_gene: TRBV6-1
abundance: NA
j_gene: TRBJ2-7
CDR3aa: CASSEAPYEQYF
CDR3nt: TGTGCCAGCAGTGAAGCCCCTTACGAGCAGTACTTC

d_gene: TRBD2
v_gene: TRBV28
abundance: NA
j_gene: TRBJ2-3
CDR3aa: CASRAQRGGTDTQYF
CDR3nt: TGTGCCAGCAGAGCGCAGCGGGGGGGCACAGATACGCAGTATTTT

d_gene: NA
v_gene: TRBV5-6
abundance: once
j_gene: TRBJ2-4
CDR3aa: CASSLAGGIQYF
CDR3nt: TGTGCCAGCAGCTTGGCCGGGGGCATTCAGTACTTC

d_gene: TRBD1
v_gene: TRBV18
abundance: NA
j_gene: TRBJ1-2
CDR3aa: CASSPGQDNYGYTF
CDR3nt: TGTGCCAGCTCACCAGGACAGGATAACTATGGCTACACCTTC

d_gene: TRBD1
v_gene: TRBV7-9
abundance: NA
j_gene: TRBJ2-3
CDR3aa: CASSLQGDPTDTQYF
CDR3nt: TGTGCCAGCAGCTTACAGGGGGACCCCACAGATACGCAGTATTTT

d_gene: NA
v_gene: TRBV9
abundance: NA
j_gene: TRBJ1-2
CDR3aa: CASGKGQRTNYGYTF
CDR3nt: TGTGCCAGCGGGAAAGGGCAGCGGACTAACTATGGCTACACCTTC

d_gene: NA
v_gene: TRBV9
abundance: NA
j_gene: TRBJ2-1
CDR3aa: CASSVESSQTTYNEQFF
CDR3nt: TGTGCCAGCAGCGTAGAGTCTAGCCAGACGACCTACAATGAGCAGTTCTTC

d_gene: NA
v_gene: TRBV5-6
abundance: NA
j_gene: TRBJ1-2
CDR3aa: CASSDGRVYGYTF
CDR3nt: TGTGCCAGCAGCGATGGACGGGTCTATGGCTACACCTTC

d_gene: TRBD1
v_gene: TRBV6-5
abundance: NA
j_gene: TRBJ1-1
CDR3aa: CASSYTRRQGGTEAFF
CDR3nt: TGTGCCAGCAGTTACACCCGTCGACAGGGCGGCACTGAAGCTTTCTTT

d_gene: NA
v_gene: TRBV5-1
abundance: NA
j_gene: TRBJ2-5
CDR3aa: CASSFQETQYF
CDR3nt: TGCGCCAGCAGCTTTCAAGAGACCCAGTACTTC

d_gene: NA
v_gene: TRBV3-1/TRBV3-2
abundance: NA
j_gene: TRBJ1-4
CDR3aa: CASSPYSYENEKLFF
CDR3nt: TGTGCCAGCAGCCCGTACAGCTACGAGAATGAAAAACTGTTTTTT

d_gene: TRBD2
v_gene: TRBV3-1/TRBV3-2
abundance: NA
j_gene: TRBJ2-1
CDR3aa: CASSRRGLDQYEQFF
CDR3nt: TGTGCCAGCAGCCGAAGGGGACTAGATCAATATGAGCAGTTCTTC

d_gene: NA
v_gene: TRBV6-1
abundance: NA
j_gene: TRBJ1-4
CDR3aa: CASSEASGPGREKLFF
CDR3nt: TGTGCCAGCAGTGAAGCCTCCGGGCCGGGGCGTGAAAAACTGTTTTTT

d_gene: NA
v_gene: TRBV20-1
abundance: NA
j_gene: TRBJ2-3
CDR3aa: CSASESLVITDTQYF
CDR3nt: TGCAGTGCTAGTGAGTCCTTAGTTATCACAGATACGCAGTATTTT

d_gene: NA
v_gene: TRBV28
abundance: NA
j_gene: TRBJ1-3
CDR3aa: CASSLWRRGEYSGNTIYF
CDR3nt: TGTGCCAGCAGTTTATGGCGCAGGGGAGAATACTCTGGAAACACCATATATTTT

d_gene: TRBD1
v_gene: TRBV24-1
abundance: NA
j_gene: TRBJ1-5
CDR3aa: CATSDVPGQGYNQPQHF
CDR3nt: TGTGCCACCAGTGATGTCCCTGGACAGGGCTACAATCAGCCCCAGCATTTT

d_gene: TRBD2
v_gene: TRBV4-2
abundance: NA
j_gene: TRBJ2-1
CDR3aa: CASSQDRGGAYNEQFF
CDR3nt: TGTGCCAGCAGCCAAGATCGCGGGGGGGCCTACAATGAGCAGTTCTTC

d_gene: NA
v_gene: TRBV28
abundance: NA
j_gene: TRBJ1-1
CDR3aa: CASTTAVSGAFF
CDR3nt: TGTGCCAGCACCACGGCGGTGTCTGGAGCTTTCTTT

d_gene: NA
v_gene: TRBV5-5
abundance: NA
j_gene: TRBJ1-6
CDR3aa: CASSFYRDNSPLHF
CDR3nt: TGTGCCAGCAGCTTCTACAGGGATAATTCACCCCTCCACTTT

d_gene: NA
v_gene: TRBV5-4
abundance: NA
j_gene: TRBJ2-1
CDR3aa: CASSLAPSAGNEQFF
CDR3nt: TGTGCCAGCAGCTTGGCGCCTAGCGCCGGCAATGAGCAGTTCTTC

d_gene: TRBD1
v_gene: TRBV9
abundance: NA
j_gene: TRBJ2-2
CDR3aa: CASSVGGDRVGVTGELFF
CDR3nt: TGTGCCAGCAGCGTAGGTGGGGACAGGGTGGGAGTCACCGGGGAGCTGTTTTTT

d_gene: NA
v_gene: TRBV6-5
abundance: NA
j_gene: TRBJ1-5
CDR3aa: CASSYSGDHSNQPQHF
CDR3nt: TGTGCCAGCAGTTACTCGGGGGACCATAGCAATCAGCCCCAGCATTTT

d_gene: NA
v_gene: TRBV5-8
abundance: NA
j_gene: TRBJ1-3
CDR3aa: CASSLEGFSGNTIYF
CDR3nt: TGTGCCAGCAGCTTAGAAGGATTCTCTGGAAACACCATATATTTT

d_gene: NA
v_gene: TRBV6-1
abundance: NA
j_gene: TRBJ2-5
CDR3aa: CASSEPPGTQYF
CDR3nt: TGTGCCAGCAGTGAACCCCCCGGGACCCAGTACTTC

d_gene: NA
v_gene: TRBV24-1
abundance: NA
j_gene: TRBJ2-2
CDR3aa: CATATTTGRYLTGELFF
CDR3nt: TGTGCCACCGCTACCACAACAGGGAGGTACCTCACCGGGGAGCTGTTTTTT

d_gene: TRBD1
v_gene: TRBV30
abundance: NA
j_gene: TRBJ1-2
CDR3aa: CAWSAGARGSYTF
CDR3nt: TGTGCCTGGAGTGCGGGCGCCAGGGGGAGCTACACCTTC